One sample yielded the 10 T cell receptor beta chains listed below, sequenced in a study of cytomegalovirus exposure and HLA in healthy donors. Researchers ran the PCR with 60 Vbeta and 13 Jbeta primers. TCRdb's table, derived via immunoSEQ multiplex PCR, lists solely in-frame clones and lacks some. The sample yields 200,000 to 250,000 clones, around 86% seen once. Sequencing used PBMCs. These TCRs come from a woman in her 40s in good health and CMV-seronegative.

The genes are TRBV6-5 and TRBJ2-7; D unresolved. The V and J ends lost 8 bases and 3 bases respectively, with 14 bases between them. The CDR3 runs to 13 residues. Per the germline V gene, CDR1 is MNHEY and CDR2 is SVGAGI. CDR3 DNA: TGTGCCAGCGGGTGTAGAGACTGCTACGAGCAGTACTTC. Its protein product is CASGCRDCYEQYF.

This chain uses TRBV10-3 with TRBJ2-2, with D possibly being TRBD1 (5 bases). The CDR3 is 14 residues long. V lost 6 bases to trimming and J lost 7 bases, with 15 bases between them. The germline gives CDR1 ENHRY, CDR2 SYGVKD. The CDR3 bases are TGTGCCATCAGCCAAGGGTACGGACACGGGGAGCTGTTTTTT. Protein sequence: CAISQGYGHGELFF.

The chain is built from TRBV9 and TRBJ2-1, with TRBD1 matching 12 bases. The V gene end was trimmed by 7 bases and the J gene end by 7 bases; junction bases not matched to a gene: 9. The CDR3 is made up of 15 amino acids. Germline V gene lookup returns CDR1 SGDLS and CDR2 YYNGEE. The chain's CDR3 is CASSVRGQGANEQFF. CDR3 nucleotides: TGTGCCAGCTCGGTTAGGGGACAGGGGGCAAATGAGCAGTTCTTC.

The V and J genes are TRBV29-1 and TRBJ1-2; the D is unclear. There are 12 residues in the CDR3. Trimming stripped 4 bases from V and 7 bases from J, with 13 bases between. Germline V gene data show CDR1 as SQVTM and CDR2 as ANQGSEA. This chain's CDR3 is CSVGPGKSGYTF. The CDR3 DNA reads as TGCAGCGTTGGACCCGGGAAGAGTGGCTACACCTTC. Using reference TRBV29-1 and TRBJ1-2 for the parts outside the CDR3, the full variable domain is SAVISQKPSRDICQRGTSLTIQCQVDSQVTMMFWYRQQPGQSLTLIATANQGSEATYESGFVIDKFPISRPNLTFSTLTVSNMSPEDSSIYLCSVGPGKSGYTFGSGTRLTVV.

V usage is TRBV7-3 and J usage is TRBJ2-3; 8 bases match TRBD2. The length of the CDR3 is 15 residues. V gave up 4 bases and J gave up 3 bases; unmatched junction bases: 6. Germline assignment: CDR1 SGHTA and CDR2 FQGTGA. DNA of the CDR3: TGTGCCAGCAGCTGGGGCGGGAGGTCGACAGATACGCAGTATTTT. It specifies CASSWGGRSTDTQYF.

This clone was found once. The gene calls are TRBV4-1 and TRBJ2-2; 14 bases agree with TRBD2. Trimming at V came to 4 bases and at J to 7 bases, leaving 5 bases not matched to a gene. This CDR3 comprises 16 residues. Per germline, CDR1 MGHRA and CDR2 YSYEKL. CDR3 sequence: CASSPGLAGEIGELFF. In nucleotides, the CDR3 is TGCGCCAGCAGCCCGGGACTAGCGGGAGAGATCGGGGAGCTGTTTTTT.

This chain joins TRBV30 and TRBJ2-7, with D possibly TRBD1 on 5 matching bases. There are 13 residues in the CDR3. Germline assignment: CDR1 GTSNPN and CDR2 SVGIG (reference sequence). Trimming shortened V by 2 bases and J by 0 bases, and 8 bases separated the two germline ends. The CDR3, as DNA: TGTGCCTGGAGTATCCAGGGCTCCTACGAGCAGTACTTC. It translates to CAWSIQGSYEQYF.

This chain connects TRBV7-6 to TRBJ2-7; 9 bases line up with TRBD1. Germline V gives CDR1 SGHVS, CDR2 FNYEAQ. CDR3 length: 16 residues. The V gene end was trimmed by 0 bases and the J gene end by 3 bases; junction bases not matched to a gene: 6. CDR3 DNA: TGTGCCAGCAGCTTAGCCCCTGGACAGGGGATCTACGAGCAGTACTTC. Its translation: CASSLAPGQGIYEQYF.

The chain uses TRBV19 and TRBJ2-5; the D gene is possibly TRBD1 (6 bases). The germline V and J ends were trimmed by 11 bases and 2 bases, with 12 bases remaining between them. This CDR3 contains 12 residues. Germline V gene lookup returns CDR1 LNHDA and CDR2 SQIVND (reference sequence). CDR3: CAGQGLQETQYF. The CDR3 nucleotides read TGTGCCGGTCAGGGGCTACAAGAGACCCAGTACTTC.

The CDR3 spells CASSLVPIQREGLLKQYF. The CDR3 DNA is TGTGCCAGCAGCTTAGTCCCCATCCAGCGGGAGGGCCTTCTAAAGCAGTACTTC. The chain carries TRBV13 and TRBJ2-7; 10 bases match TRBD2. CDR1 is PRHDT and CDR2 is FYEKMQ in the germline V gene (reference sequence). This CDR3 region has 18 residues. The V segment lost 1 base and the J segment 8 bases; nucleotides outside the gene matches: 17. Variable domain in full (rest from reference TRBV13 and TRBJ2-7): AAGVIQSPRHLIKEKRETATLKCYPIPRHDTVYWYQQGPGQDPQFLISFYEKMQSDKGSIPDRFSAQQFSDYHSELNMSSLELGDSALYFCASSLVPIQREGLLKQYFGPGTRLTVT.